This T cell receptor beta chain stems from a study of cytomegalovirus exposure and HLA in healthy donors. Per germline, CDR1 SGHVS and CDR2 FNYEAQ. Losses at the gene ends were 2 bases for V and 0 bases for J; bases not matched to a gene: 6. The CDR3 covers 17 residues. Use of 60 Vbeta and 13 Jbeta primers characterized the PCR. The data were produced by immunoSEQ multiplex PCR, yet TCRdb's version contains in-frame clones alone and is incomplete. This repertoire shows about 190,000 clones, approximately 70% found once; its top ten account for about 3%. Source material: PBMCs. J is TRBJ2-1 and V is TRBV7-6; 8 nucleotides agree with TRBD1. The TCR sequence derives from a woman in her twenties or thirties in good health and CMV-seropositive. CDR3 protein: CASSLFNRGSSYNEQFF. CDR3 nucleotide sequence: TGTGCCAGCAGCTTATTCAACAGGGGGAGCTCCTACAATGAGCAGTTCTTC.